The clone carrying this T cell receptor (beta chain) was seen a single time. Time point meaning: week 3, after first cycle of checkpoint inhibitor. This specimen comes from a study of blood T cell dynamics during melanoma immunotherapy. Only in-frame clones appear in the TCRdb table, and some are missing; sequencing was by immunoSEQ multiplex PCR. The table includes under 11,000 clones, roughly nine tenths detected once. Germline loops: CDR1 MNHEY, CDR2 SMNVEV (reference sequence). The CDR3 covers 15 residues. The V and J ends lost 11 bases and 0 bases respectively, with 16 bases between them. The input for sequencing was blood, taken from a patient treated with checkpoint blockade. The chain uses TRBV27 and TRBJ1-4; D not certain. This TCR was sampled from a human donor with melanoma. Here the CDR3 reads CAAARAGATNEKLFF. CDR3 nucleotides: TGTGCCGCGGCTAGGGCGGGAGCAACTAATGAAAAACTGTTTTTT.